One and the same sample provided the 19 T cell receptor beta chains below, sequenced in a study of T cells in Graves' hyperthyroidism and ophthalmopathy. Amplification of TCR beta CDR3 regions was performed using RNA transcripts as template. An initial round of RT-PCR targeting the TCR CDR3 relied on the HTBI primer set. TCRdb itself ran the multiplex PCR reads through MiXCR, one entry per CDR3 protein. The data show 300,000 to 400,000 distinct CDR3 sequences, roughly 13% seen once. The sequenced sample consisted of blood. These receptors originate from a young woman with Graves' hyperthyroidism.

The table lists this clonotype with a few counts. The chain combines TRBV18 with TRBJ1-6; D unresolved. Trimming took off 2 bases at V and 1 base at J, with 6 bases between the two ends. Looked up from germline, CDR1 is KGHSH and CDR2 is LQKENI. CDR3 length equals 15 residues. DNA for the CDR3: TGTGCCAGCTCACCAACGGGATCCTATAATTCACCCCTCCACTTT. This gives the protein CASSPTGSYNSPLHF.

This clonotype came up many times. This chain links TRBV4-3 with TRBJ2-1, with TRBD2 as a possible D gene (5 bases). Germline CDR1 and CDR2: LGHNA and YSLEER. The CDR3 covers 15 residues. V lost 0 bases to trimming and J lost 0 bases, with 6 bases between them. CDR3: CASSQDRDSYNEQFF. The CDR3, as DNA: TGCGCCAGCAGCCAAGATCGGGACTCCTACAATGAGCAGTTCTTC.

This clonotype was observed a handful of times. The rearrangement links TRBV10-3 to TRBJ1-5; 7 nucleotides line up with TRBD1. CDR1 and CDR2 (germline): ENHRY, SYGVKD. V shed 10 bases, J shed 3 bases, and the junction held 9 bases outside the gene matches. The CDR3 extends over 14 amino acids. CDR3 coding DNA: TGTGCCACCACAACAGGGGCACACAATCAGCCCCAGCATTTT. Translation: CATTTGAHNQPQHF.

This clonotype appeared once. The chain is built from TRBV4-1 and TRBJ1-4; D remains ambiguous. The CDR3 spans 14 residues. CDR1 and CDR2 from the germline V gene are MGHRA and YSYEKL. V gave up 1 base and J gave up 2 bases, with 5 bases separating them. CDR3 DNA: TGCGCCAGCAGCCAAGTTCCGACTAATGAAAAACTGTTTTTT. This gives the protein CASSQVPTNEKLFF.

This clonotype was observed many times. This chain's CDR3 is CATSRDFASEETQYF. The CDR3 DNA is TGTGCCACCAGCAGAGATTTTGCGAGCGAGGAGACCCAGTACTTC. This chain uses TRBV15 with TRBJ2-5, with D hard to call. Germline V gene sequence: CDR1 LNHNV, CDR2 YYDKDF (reference sequence). The V gene lost 0 bases and the J gene lost 5 bases, with 13 bases spanning the gap. The CDR3 has 15 amino acids.

This clonotype appeared many times. V is TRBV4-1 and J is TRBJ2-1, with D unresolved. This CDR3 is built from 14 residues. CDR1 and CDR2 (germline): MGHRA, YSYEKL. Trimming took 1 base from V and 8 from J, leaving 12 bases between them. The CDR3: CASSQVSRDHEQFF. The CDR3 nucleotides are TGCGCCAGCAGCCAAGTCTCGAGAGACCATGAGCAGTTCTTC.

A remark on this clonotype: Since a much larger clone is just one base distant, this may be a read error. V gene TRBV7-3 combines with J gene TRBJ2-1; a possible D gene is TRBD2 (5 bases). The CDR3 has 14 amino acids. Germline assignment: CDR1 SGHTA and CDR2 FQGTGA. The V and J ends lost 5 bases and 5 bases respectively, with 13 bases between them. The CDR3 region is CASSNDYSDNEQFF. CDR3 bases: TGTGCCAGCAGCAACGACTATTCCGACAATGAGCAGTTCTTC.

A few counts support this clonotype. The gene calls are TRBV5-5 and TRBJ2-5; D may be TRBD2 (6 bases). Trimming left V 1 base short and J 9 bases short, with 10 bases between. The CDR3 covers 12 residues. Germline CDR1 SGHKS, CDR2 YYEKEE (reference sequence). CDR3 coding DNA: TGTGCCAGCAGCTTGAGTGGGGAGGCCCAGTACTTC. Protein sequence: CASSLSGEAQYF.

This clonotype was recorded many times. The rearrangement joins TRBV29-1 to TRBJ1-1, with D uncertain. CDR3 length: 16 residues. Trimming took 2 bases from V and 5 from J, leaving 21 bases between them. Germline CDR1 SQVTM, CDR2 ANQGSEA. The CDR3: CSVESGQQFGRTEAFF. In DNA, the CDR3 is TGCAGCGTTGAATCAGGTCAACAATTTGGACGGACTGAAGCTTTCTTT.

In this sample, this clonotype turned up a few times. The chain employs TRBV15 and TRBJ1-5; D remains unclear. Germline loops: CDR1 LNHNV, CDR2 YYDKDF (reference sequence). The CDR3 sequence is 12 residues long. Trimming removed 4 bases at V and 2 bases at J, with 3 bases between. This chain's CDR3 is CATSNGNQPQHF. In DNA form, the CDR3 reads TGTGCCACCAGCAATGGCAATCAGCCCCAGCATTTT.

This clonotype was detected only a few times. V and J are TRBV4-3 and TRBJ2-1; TRBD2 might be the D (6 bases). CDR1 and CDR2 (germline): LGHNA, YSLEER. The CDR3 sequence is 15 residues long. With 4 bases removed from V and 7 bases from J, the gap between germline ends came to 17 bases. The CDR3 loop reads CASSPRRVLRNEQFF. CDR3 DNA sequence: TGCGCCAGCAGCCCAAGGAGGGTGCTTCGGAATGAGCAGTTCTTC.

The chain has TRBV6-1 and TRBJ2-5; D is perhaps TRBD1 (6 bases). Germline CDR1 and CDR2: MNHNS and SASEGT. V dropped 5 bases and J dropped 2 bases, with 12 bases sitting between them. This CDR3 is built from 14 residues. The CDR3 loop is CASSPVGGQETQYF. For the CDR3, the DNA is TGTGCCAGCAGTCCGGTAGGGGGTCAAGAGACCCAGTACTTC.

This chain links TRBV9 with TRBJ1-4; D not resolved. V was clipped by 2 bases and J by 7 bases, with 15 bases between them. Germline values: CDR1 SGDLS, CDR2 YYNGEE. CDR3 size: 15 residues. DNA of the CDR3: TGTGCCAGCAGCGTGACGGGAGAAGGGTCTGAAAAACTGTTTTTT. It codes for CASSVTGEGSEKLFF.

This clonotype was counted many times. The chain uses TRBV20-1 and TRBJ2-5; the D gene is possibly TRBD1 (6 bases). The V and J ends lost 0 bases and 12 bases respectively, with 11 bases between them. Germline V gene data show CDR1 as DFQATT and CDR2 as SNEGSKA (reference sequence). The CDR3 has 11 amino acids. The CDR3 reads CSAREQGGEYF. The CDR3 DNA is TGCAGTGCTAGAGAACAGGGTGGGGAGTACTTC.

J is TRBJ2-1 and V is TRBV20-1, with D perhaps assigned TRBD1 or TRBD2 (5 bases each). V gave up 2 bases and J gave up 3 bases, with 11 bases separating them. This CDR3 is built from 14 residues. Per germline, CDR1 DFQATT and CDR2 SNEGSKA (reference sequence). CDR3 nucleotides: TGCAGTGCTAGAATGAGGGGTCGCTACAATGAGCAGTTCTTC. Translated: CSARMRGRYNEQFF.

This clonotype was detected ten times or more. The CDR3 DNA reads TGTGCCAGCAGCCTGACTAGCGGGTTTTACAATGAGCAGTTCTTC. It is translated as CASSLTSGFYNEQFF. The rearrangement links TRBV11-2 to TRBJ2-1; 10 positions match TRBD2. The CDR3 is 15 amino acids. The V gene's germline CDR1 is SGHAT and CDR2 FQNNGV. V shed 5 bases and J 4 bases; nucleotides not matched to a gene: 5.

This clonotype was detected only a few times. This chain links TRBV5-4 with TRBJ2-4, with TRBD2 matching 8 bases. Germline CDR1 and CDR2: SGHNT and YYREEE (reference sequence). The junction had 7 bases not matched to a gene; V was cut back by 2 bases and J by 6 bases. This CDR3 is 15 amino acids long. The CDR3 reads CASSFGTSDANIQYF. CDR3 in DNA: TGTGCCAGCAGCTTCGGGACTAGTGATGCAAACATTCAGTACTTC.

This clonotype was counted between two and nine times. V gene TRBV29-1 combines with J gene TRBJ1-2, with TRBD1 as a possible D gene (6 bases). Germline V gene data show CDR1 as SQVTM and CDR2 as ANQGSEA. This CDR3 is built from 14 residues. Trimming took off 4 bases at V and 7 bases at J, with 19 bases between the two ends. CDR3 residues: CSVGGVQGGGGYTF. CDR3 nucleotides: TGCAGCGTTGGGGGGGTACAGGGAGGGGGTGGCTACACCTTC.

This clonotype appeared many times. The V gene is TRBV20-1, the J gene TRBJ2-5; D is possibly TRBD2 (5 bases). CDR3 length equals 17 residues. CDR1 is DFQATT, CDR2 SNEGSKA, per germline (reference sequence). DNA of the CDR3: TGCAGCAAGAACAACCTGAAGGTAGCGACGTACCAAGAGACCCAGTACTTC. Protein: CSKNNLKVATYQETQYF.